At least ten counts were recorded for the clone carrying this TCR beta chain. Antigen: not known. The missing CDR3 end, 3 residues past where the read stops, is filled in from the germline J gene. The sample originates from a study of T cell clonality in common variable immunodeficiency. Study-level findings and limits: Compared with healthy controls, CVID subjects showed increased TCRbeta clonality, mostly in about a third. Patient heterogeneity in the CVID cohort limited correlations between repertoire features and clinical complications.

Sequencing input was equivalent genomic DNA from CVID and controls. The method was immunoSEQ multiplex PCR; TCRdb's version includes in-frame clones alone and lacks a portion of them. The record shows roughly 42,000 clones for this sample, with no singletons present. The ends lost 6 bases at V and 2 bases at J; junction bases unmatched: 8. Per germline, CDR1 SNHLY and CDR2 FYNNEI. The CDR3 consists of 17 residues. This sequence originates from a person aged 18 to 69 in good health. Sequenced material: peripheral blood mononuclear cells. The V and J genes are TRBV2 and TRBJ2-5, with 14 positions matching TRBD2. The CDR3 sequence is CASRTSGRADPQETQYF. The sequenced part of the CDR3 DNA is TGTGCCAGCAGGACTAGCGGGAGGGCCGATCCACAAGAGACC.